This T cell receptor (beta chain) originates from a study of post-analysis software for immune sequencing data. About the research overall: In terms of disease course, relapsing-remitting, secondary progressive and progressive-relapsing multiple sclerosis were included. Study-wide points: Elevated frequency relative to controls characterized several TRBV segments in patients, TRBV5-6, TRBV5-1 and TRBV20-1 among them. The normalized Chao1 diversity of multiple sclerosis patients was significantly lower than that of controls. Clustering by F measure revealed strong co-clustering among samples prepared together in one batch.

About this clonotype itself: The antigen remains undetermined.

V was clipped by 1 base and J by 13 bases, with 19 bases between them. In germline, CDR1 is MGHRA, CDR2 YSYEKL. CDR3 length equals 14 residues. Presence of unique molecular identifiers characterized the TCR beta cDNA libraries. Researchers reported 520,000 or so cDNA molecules coming from approximately 1 to 10 million T cells. TCRdb reanalysed the PCR reads using MiXCR and keeps one entry per CDR3 protein. This table holds hundreds of thousands of distinct CDR3 sequences, less than 45% found once. This chain uses TRBV4-1 with TRBJ2-5; D possibly matches TRBD1 or TRBD2 (5 bases each). The source of this sequence is a girl aged 10-17 years with multiple sclerosis. Material: blood. The CDR3 DNA reads as TGCGCCAGCAGCCAAGGCCCCTCGGGGCAGGGTCGGTACTTC. Its protein product is CASSQGPSGQGRYF.